Presented here are 13 T cell receptor beta chains from one specimen sequenced in a study of cytotoxic CD8 clonotypes in ibrutinib-treated CLL. TCRdb's copy holds only in-frame clones and misses some; the assay was immunoSEQ multiplex PCR. The sample comprises approximately 140,000 clones, approximately 80% of which are singletons, and approximately 28% rests with the top ten. The sample consisted of PBMCs, taken after 12 months of ibrutinib treatment. The receptor set was obtained from a human donor with chronic lymphocytic leukemia.

V gene TRBV6-1 combines with J gene TRBJ2-3; 9 nucleotides agree with TRBD2. The CDR3 is 14 amino acids. Germline CDR1 reads MNHNS; CDR2 reads SASEGT. Germline trimming cut 8 bases from V and 2 bases from J; bases unmatched to any gene: 5. The CDR3 sequence: CASEGGGATDTQYF. DNA of the CDR3: TGTGCCAGCGAGGGCGGGGGGGCCACAGATACGCAGTATTTT.

This clone was counted between two and nine times. The V and J genes are TRBV7-9 and TRBJ2-1, with D perhaps matching TRBD1 (5 bases). The CDR3 sequence is 14 residues long. Germline-derived CDR1 and CDR2 are SEHNR and FQNEAQ (reference sequence). V was cut by 4 bases and J by 3 bases, with 10 bases left in between. The CDR3 reads CASSSGANYNEQFF. Here the CDR3 DNA reads TGTGCCAGCAGCTCTGGGGCGAACTACAATGAGCAGTTCTTC.

The V call is TRBV27, the J call TRBJ1-5, with D uncertain. The CDR3 sequence is 12 residues long. V lost 2 bases and J lost 7, with 6 bases in between. Germline V CDR1 and CDR2: MNHEY, SMNVEV (reference sequence). CDR3 in amino acids: CASSLGGQPQHF. CDR3 nucleotide sequence: TGTGCCAGCAGTTTAGGAGGCCAGCCCCAGCATTTT.

The chain links TRBV7-3 to TRBJ1-1; D is uncertain. With 2 bases removed from V and 1 base from J, the gap between germline ends came to 5 bases. The CDR3 has 13 residues. Germline assignment: CDR1 SGHTA and CDR2 FQGTGA. CDR3 bases: TGTGCCAGCAGCTTATTTGCGAACACTGAAGCTTTCTTT. Its protein product is CASSLFANTEAFF.

This rearrangement joins TRBV7-2 to TRBJ2-5, with a tentative D call TRBD1 (5 bases). Deletions cut 0 bases from V and 1 base from J, with 12 bases between. The CDR3 contains 16 residues. Germline lookup yields CDR1 SGHTA and CDR2 FQGNSA. CDR3 residues: CASSLAIGRVQETQYF. The CDR3 DNA sequence: TGTGCCAGCAGCTTAGCGATAGGCAGGGTCCAAGAGACCCAGTACTTC.

The gene calls are TRBV2 and TRBJ1-4; no reliable D call. CDR3 length: 16 amino acids. The germline CDR1 and CDR2 sequences are SNHLY and FYNNEI. Trimming shortened V by 6 bases and J by 6 bases, and 20 bases separated the two germline ends. This CDR3 is CASRGRVGSDYEKLFF. The CDR3 region has the DNA TGTGCCAGCAGAGGCCGTGTCGGGTCTGATTATGAAAAACTGTTTTTT.

The chain recombines TRBV13 with TRBJ2-1; D is unresolved. V lost 1 base and J 0 bases, leaving 13 bases between the germline ends. Germline V gene lookup returns CDR1 PRHDT and CDR2 FYEKMQ (reference sequence). The CDR3 length is 17 residues. DNA of the CDR3: TGTGCCAGCAGCTTAGATTTTGGCAGAACCTCCTACAATGAGCAGTTCTTC. As protein: CASSLDFGRTSYNEQFF. The whole variable domain, filled in from reference TRBV13 and TRBJ2-1, reads AAGVIQSPRHLIKEKRETATLKCYPIPRHDTVYWYQQGPGQDPQFLISFYEKMQSDKGSIPDRFSAQQFSDYHSELNMSSLELGDSALYFCASSLDFGRTSYNEQFFGPGTRLTVL.

This clone was observed a few times. A junction end diverges from the germline sequence, so it may reflect a read error. This chain links TRBV7-7 with TRBJ2-1; 7 positions match TRBD2. The germline V gene has CDR1 SSHAT and CDR2 FNYEAQ (reference sequence). CDR3 length: 18 residues. The CDR3 nucleotides are TGTGCTAGCAGCTTAGCGTCTAGCGGACCCATCTCCTACAATGAGCAGTTCTTC. This encodes CASSLASSGPISYNEQFF.

The V gene is TRBV29-1, the J gene TRBJ1-2, with D unresolved. This CDR3 region has 13 residues. With 2 bases removed from V and 3 bases from J, the gap between germline ends came to 10 bases. Germline CDR1 and CDR2: SQVTM and ANQGSEA. The CDR3 is CSVESALDYGYTF. CDR3 sequence (DNA): TGCAGCGTTGAATCCGCCTTAGACTATGGCTACACCTTC.

CDR3 amino acids: CASSVPPSRGGGYNEQFF. The CDR3 DNA sequence: TGTGCCAGCAGTGTTCCTCCTTCCAGGGGTGGCGGCTACAATGAGCAGTTCTTC. The V call is TRBV2, the J call TRBJ2-1, with D possibly being TRBD1 (6 bases). Per the germline V gene, CDR1 is SNHLY and CDR2 is FYNNEI. The V end lost 4 bases, the J end lost 3 bases, and 22 bases lay between the germline ends. The CDR3 length is 18 residues.

The V gene is TRBV7-2, the J gene TRBJ2-7; D may be TRBD1 (5 bases). This CDR3 has 16 amino acids. The V gene lost 4 bases and the J gene lost 1 base, with 17 bases spanning the gap. Germline values: CDR1 SGHTA, CDR2 FQGNSA. Here the CDR3 reads CASSSTFDRWSYEQYF. CDR3 sequence (DNA): TGTGCCAGCAGCTCCACATTCGACAGATGGTCCTACGAGCAGTACTTC.

This rearrangement joins TRBV6-1 to TRBJ2-3, with 13 bases matching TRBD2. In germline, CDR1 is MNHNS, CDR2 SASEGT. J was trimmed by 3 bases and V by 4 bases; bases with no gene match: 4. The length of the CDR3 is 16 residues. The CDR3 DNA reads TGTGCCAGCAGTGGACTAGCGGGGGGATGGACAGATACGCAGTATTTT. Translation: CASSGLAGGWTDTQYF.

The gene calls are TRBV7-6 and TRBJ2-2; the D is unclear. Germline V gene lookup returns CDR1 SGHVS and CDR2 FNYEAQ. V was clipped by 1 base and J by 10 bases, with 10 bases between them. The CDR3 extends over 13 amino acids. The CDR3 loop is CASSLEIRTELFF. Here the CDR3 DNA reads TGTGCCAGCAGCTTAGAAATCAGGACGGAGCTGTTTTTT.